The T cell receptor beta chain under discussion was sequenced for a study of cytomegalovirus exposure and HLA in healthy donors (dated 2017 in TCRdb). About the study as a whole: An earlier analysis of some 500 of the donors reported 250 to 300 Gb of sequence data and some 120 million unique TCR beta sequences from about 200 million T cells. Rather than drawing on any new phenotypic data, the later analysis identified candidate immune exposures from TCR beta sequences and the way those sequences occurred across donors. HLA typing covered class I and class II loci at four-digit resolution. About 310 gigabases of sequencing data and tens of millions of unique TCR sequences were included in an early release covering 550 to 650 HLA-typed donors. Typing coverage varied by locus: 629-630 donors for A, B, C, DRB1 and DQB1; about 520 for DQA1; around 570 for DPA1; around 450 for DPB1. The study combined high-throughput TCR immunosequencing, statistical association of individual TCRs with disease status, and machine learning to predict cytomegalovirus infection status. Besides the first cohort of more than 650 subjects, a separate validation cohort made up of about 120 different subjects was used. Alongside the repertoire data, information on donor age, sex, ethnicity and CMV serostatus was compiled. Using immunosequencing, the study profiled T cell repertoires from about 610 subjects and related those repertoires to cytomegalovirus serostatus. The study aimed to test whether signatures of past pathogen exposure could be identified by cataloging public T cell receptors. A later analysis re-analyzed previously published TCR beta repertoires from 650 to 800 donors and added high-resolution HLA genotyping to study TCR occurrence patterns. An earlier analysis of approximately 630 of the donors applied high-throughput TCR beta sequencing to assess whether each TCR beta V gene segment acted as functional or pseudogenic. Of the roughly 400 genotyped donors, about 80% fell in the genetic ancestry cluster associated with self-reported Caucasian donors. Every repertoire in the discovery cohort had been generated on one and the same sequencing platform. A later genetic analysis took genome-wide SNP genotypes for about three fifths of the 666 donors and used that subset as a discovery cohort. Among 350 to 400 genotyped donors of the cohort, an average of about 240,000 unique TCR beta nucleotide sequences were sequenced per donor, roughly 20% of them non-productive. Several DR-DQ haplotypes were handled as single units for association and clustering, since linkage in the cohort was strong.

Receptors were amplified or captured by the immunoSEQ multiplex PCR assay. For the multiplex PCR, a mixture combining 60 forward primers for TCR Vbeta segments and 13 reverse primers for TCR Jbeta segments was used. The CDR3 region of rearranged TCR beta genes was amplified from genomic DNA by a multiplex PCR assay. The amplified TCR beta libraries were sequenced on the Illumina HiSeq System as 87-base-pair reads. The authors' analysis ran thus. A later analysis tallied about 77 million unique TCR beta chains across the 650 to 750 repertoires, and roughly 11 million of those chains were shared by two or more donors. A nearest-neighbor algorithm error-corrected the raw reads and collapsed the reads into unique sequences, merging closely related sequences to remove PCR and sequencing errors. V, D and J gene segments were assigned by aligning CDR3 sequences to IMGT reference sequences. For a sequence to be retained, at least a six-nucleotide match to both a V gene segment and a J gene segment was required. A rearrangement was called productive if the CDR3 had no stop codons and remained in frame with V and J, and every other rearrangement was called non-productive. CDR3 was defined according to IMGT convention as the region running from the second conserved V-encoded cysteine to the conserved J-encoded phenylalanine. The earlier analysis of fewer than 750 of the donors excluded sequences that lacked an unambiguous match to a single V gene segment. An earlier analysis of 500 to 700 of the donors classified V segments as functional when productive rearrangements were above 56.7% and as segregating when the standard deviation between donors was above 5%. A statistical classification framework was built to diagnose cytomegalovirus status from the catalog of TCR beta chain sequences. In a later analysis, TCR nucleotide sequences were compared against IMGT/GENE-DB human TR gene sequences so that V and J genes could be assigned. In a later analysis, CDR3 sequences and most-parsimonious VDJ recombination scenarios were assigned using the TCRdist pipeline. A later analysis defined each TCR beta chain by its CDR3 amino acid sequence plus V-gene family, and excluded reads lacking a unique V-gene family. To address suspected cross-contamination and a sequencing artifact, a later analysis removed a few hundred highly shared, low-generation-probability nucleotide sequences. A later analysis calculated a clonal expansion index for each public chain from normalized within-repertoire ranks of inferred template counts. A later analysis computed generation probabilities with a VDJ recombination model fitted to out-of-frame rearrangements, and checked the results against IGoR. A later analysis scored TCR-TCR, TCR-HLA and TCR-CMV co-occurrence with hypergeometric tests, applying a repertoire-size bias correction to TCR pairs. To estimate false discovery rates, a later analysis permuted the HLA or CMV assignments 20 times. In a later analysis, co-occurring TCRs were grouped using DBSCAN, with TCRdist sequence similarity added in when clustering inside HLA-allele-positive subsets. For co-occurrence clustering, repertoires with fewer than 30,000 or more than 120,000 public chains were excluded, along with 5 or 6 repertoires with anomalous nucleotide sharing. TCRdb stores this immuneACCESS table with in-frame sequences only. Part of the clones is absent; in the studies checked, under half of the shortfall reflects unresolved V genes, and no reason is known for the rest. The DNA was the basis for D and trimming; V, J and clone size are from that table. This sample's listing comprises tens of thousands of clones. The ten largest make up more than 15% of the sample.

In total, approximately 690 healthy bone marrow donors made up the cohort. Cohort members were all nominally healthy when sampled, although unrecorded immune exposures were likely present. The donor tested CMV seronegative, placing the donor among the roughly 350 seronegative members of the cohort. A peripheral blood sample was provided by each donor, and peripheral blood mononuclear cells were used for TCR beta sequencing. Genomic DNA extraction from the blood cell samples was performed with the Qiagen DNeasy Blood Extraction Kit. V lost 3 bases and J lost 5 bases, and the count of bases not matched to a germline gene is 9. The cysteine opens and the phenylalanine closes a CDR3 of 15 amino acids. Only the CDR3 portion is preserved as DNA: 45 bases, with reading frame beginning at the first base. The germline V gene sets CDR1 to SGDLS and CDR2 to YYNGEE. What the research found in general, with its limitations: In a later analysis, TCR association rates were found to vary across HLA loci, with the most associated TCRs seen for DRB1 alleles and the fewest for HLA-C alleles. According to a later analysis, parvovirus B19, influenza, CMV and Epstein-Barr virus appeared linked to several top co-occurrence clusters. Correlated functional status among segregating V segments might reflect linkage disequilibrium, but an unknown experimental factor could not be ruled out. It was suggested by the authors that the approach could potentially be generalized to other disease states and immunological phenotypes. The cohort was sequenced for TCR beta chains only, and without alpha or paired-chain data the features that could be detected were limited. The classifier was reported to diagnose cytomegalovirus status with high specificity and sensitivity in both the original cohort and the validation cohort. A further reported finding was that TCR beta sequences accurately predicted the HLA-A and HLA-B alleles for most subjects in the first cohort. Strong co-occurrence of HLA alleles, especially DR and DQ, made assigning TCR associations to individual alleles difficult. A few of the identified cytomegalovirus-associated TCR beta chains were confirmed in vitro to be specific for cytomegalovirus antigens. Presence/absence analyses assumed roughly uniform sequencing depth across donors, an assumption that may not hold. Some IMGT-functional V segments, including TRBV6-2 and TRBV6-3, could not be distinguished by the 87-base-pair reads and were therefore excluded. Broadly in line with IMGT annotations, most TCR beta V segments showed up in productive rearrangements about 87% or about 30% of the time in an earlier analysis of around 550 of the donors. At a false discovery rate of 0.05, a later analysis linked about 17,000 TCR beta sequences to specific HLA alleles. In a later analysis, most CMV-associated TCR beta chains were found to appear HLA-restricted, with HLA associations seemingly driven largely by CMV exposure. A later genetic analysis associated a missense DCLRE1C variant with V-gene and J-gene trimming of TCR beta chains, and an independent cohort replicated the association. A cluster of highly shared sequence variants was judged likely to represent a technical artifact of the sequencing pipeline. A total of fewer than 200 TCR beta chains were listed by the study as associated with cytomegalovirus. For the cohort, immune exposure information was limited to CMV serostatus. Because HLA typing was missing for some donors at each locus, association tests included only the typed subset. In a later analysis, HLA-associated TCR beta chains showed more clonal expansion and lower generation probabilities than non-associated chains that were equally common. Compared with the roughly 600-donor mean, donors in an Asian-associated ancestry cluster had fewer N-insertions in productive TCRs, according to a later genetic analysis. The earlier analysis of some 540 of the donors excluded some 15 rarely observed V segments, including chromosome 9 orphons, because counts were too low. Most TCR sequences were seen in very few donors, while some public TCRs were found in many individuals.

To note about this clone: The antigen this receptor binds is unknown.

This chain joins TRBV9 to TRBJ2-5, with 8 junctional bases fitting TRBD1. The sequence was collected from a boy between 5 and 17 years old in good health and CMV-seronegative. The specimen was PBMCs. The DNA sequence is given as TGTGCCAGCAGCGCTATGGGGACAGGCGAGGAGACCCAGTACTTC. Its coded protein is CASSAMGTGEETQYF.